These 25 T cell receptor beta chains were sequenced from one sample in a study of response to subunit inactivated influenza vaccine. From the RT-PCR reads, TCRdb called clonotypes with MiXCR, one entry per CDR3 protein. This table holds around 790,000 distinct CDR3 sequences, 21% found once. Material: PBMCs from blood, obtained roughly 5 days after vaccination. These receptors came from a man aged 50 to 60 who received an inactivated influenza vaccine.

The CDR3: CASSPGSLWETQYF. The DNA of the CDR3 is TGTGCCAGCAGCCCGGGGTCCCTGTGGGAGACCCAGTACTTC. The V gene is TRBV3-1, the J gene TRBJ2-5, with a tentative D call TRBD2 (5 bases). V lost 4 bases and J lost 5, with 14 bases in between. CDR1 LGHDT and CDR2 YNNKEL come from the germline V gene (reference sequence). This CDR3 has 14 amino acids.

This clonotype was observed a few times. This chain uses TRBV9 with TRBJ1-1; D gene uncertain. V was pared by 4 bases and J by 7 bases, with 14 bases between. CDR3 length equals 13 residues. Germline V gene data show CDR1 as SGDLS and CDR2 as YYNGEE. CDR3 sequence reads: CASSPGLADEAFF. The CDR3 nucleotides read TGTGCCAGCAGCCCGGGCCTCGCGGATGAAGCTTTCTTT.

This clonotype was seen a few times. The rearrangement links TRBV7-9 to TRBJ1-2; possible D gene TRBD1, 5 bases. V was pared by 5 bases and J by 8 bases, with 15 bases between. The length of the CDR3 is 13 residues. Germline V lookup: CDR1 SEHNR, CDR2 FQNEAQ (reference sequence). CDR3 DNA sequence: TGTGCCAGCAGCCAGTCCAGGGATTACGGCTACACCTTC. Translated: CASSQSRDYGYTF.

Comments on this clonotype: Likely a read error: the CDR3 ends without its conserved phenylalanine or tryptophan. CDR3 DNA: TGTGCCAGCAATCTAGACAGCCGAGGGCCCTACGAGCAGTACTCC. Encoded protein: CASNLDSRGPYEQYS. The chain joins TRBV12-3 or TRBV12-4 to TRBJ2-7; D possibly matches TRBD1 or TRBD2 (5 bases each). This CDR3 has 15 residues. Trimming left V 7 bases short and J 2 bases short, with 18 bases between.

The chain links TRBV3-1 to TRBJ2-7; 12 bases line up with TRBD2. CDR3 length equals 14 residues. The V gene end was trimmed by 6 bases and the J gene end by 6 bases; junction bases not matched to a gene: 6. The germline CDR1 and CDR2 sequences are LGHDT and YNNKEL (reference sequence). Here the CDR3 DNA reads TGTGCCAGCAGGGGACTAGCGGGTGAGCGCGAGCAGTACTTC. Residues: CASRGLAGEREQYF.

J is TRBJ1-6 and V is TRBV7-9, with 7 nucleotides matching TRBD1. This CDR3 comprises 14 residues. V trimming: 6 bases; J trimming: 10 bases; junction bases outside the gene matches: 9. The germline V gene encodes CDR1 SEHNR and CDR2 FQNEAQ (reference sequence). The CDR3 nucleotides read TGTGCCAGCAGACCGACAGGGTCGGAATCACCCCTCCACTTT. Translating gives CASRPTGSESPLHF.

The chain links TRBV15 to TRBJ2-7, with a possible D match to TRBD1 (5 bases). Trimming removed 1 base from V and 6 bases from J, with 10 bases in between. This CDR3 is 13 amino acids long. Germline V gives CDR1 LNHNV, CDR2 YYDKDF (reference sequence). CDR3 sequence: CATSRGQSGEQYF. The CDR3 nucleotides read TGTGCCACCAGCAGAGGACAGTCCGGCGAGCAGTACTTC. Full variable domain (outside the CDR3, taken from reference TRBV15 and TRBJ2-7): DAMVIQNPRYQVTQFGKPVTLSCSQTLNHNVMYWYQQKSSQAPKLLFHYYDKDFNNEADTPDNFQSRRPNTSFCFLDIRSPGLGDTAMYLCATSRGQSGEQYFGPGTRLTVT.

The chain has TRBV7-2 and TRBJ1-6; a possible D gene is TRBD1 (6 bases). Germline assignment: CDR1 SGHTA and CDR2 FQGNSA. The length of the CDR3 is 17 residues. The V end lost 1 base, the J end lost 6 bases, and 16 bases lay between the germline ends. The CDR3 protein is CASSLGLGAGANSPLHF. CDR3 sequence (DNA): TGTGCCAGCAGCTTAGGCCTAGGTGCAGGGGCTAATTCACCCCTCCACTTT.

In this sample, this clonotype turned up a few times. V is TRBV20-1 and J is TRBJ2-1, with a tentative D call TRBD1 (5 bases). Germline loops: CDR1 DFQATT, CDR2 SNEGSKA (reference sequence). This CDR3 spans 16 amino acids. Between the trimmed V and J ends, which lost 0 bases and 13 bases, there was a span of 25 bases. CDR3 region: CSARDPDRQMSVTQFF. CDR3 DNA: TGCAGTGCTAGAGATCCAGACCGACAGATGTCCGTCACACAGTTCTTC.

This clonotype was detected many times. V usage is TRBV12-3 or TRBV12-4 and J usage is TRBJ2-1; TRBD2 aligns across 16 bases. CDR3 length equals 19 residues. Trimming at V came to 5 bases and at J to 9 bases, leaving 16 bases not matched to a gene. The DNA for the CDR3 is TGTGCCAGCAGTCGCTATGGACCGGGACTAGCGGGAGGGCAAAGTGAGCAGTTCTTC. Its protein product is CASSRYGPGLAGGQSEQFF.

Only a few counts were recorded for this clonotype. The chain employs TRBV27 and TRBJ2-1; possibly TRBD1 for D (6 bases). The V end lost 4 bases, the J end lost 2 bases, and 12 bases lay between the germline ends. The CDR3 length is 15 residues. CDR1 is MNHEY and CDR2 is SMNVEV in the germline V gene (reference sequence). The CDR3 DNA follows: TGTGCCAGCAGTTCGGCAGGGGATACCTACAATGAGCAGTTCTTC. Translation gives CASSSAGDTYNEQFF.

This clonotype was seen only a few times. The rearrangement joins TRBV12-3 or TRBV12-4 to TRBJ2-3; D is perhaps TRBD2 (6 bases). The CDR3 covers 13 residues. Between the trimmed V and J ends, which lost 6 bases and 5 bases, there was a span of 12 bases. DNA for the CDR3: TGTGCCAGCAGCCAGGACTACCGAGATACGCAGTATTTT. It codes for CASSQDYRDTQYF.

The rearrangement joins TRBV4-1 to TRBJ2-1; possible D gene TRBD2, 6 bases. The V gene's germline CDR1 is MGHRA and CDR2 YSYEKL. Trimming took 1 base from V and 5 from J, leaving 12 bases between them. The CDR3 is 15 amino acids. CDR3 sequence reads: CASSQGLARNNEQFF. As DNA, the CDR3 is TGCGCCAGCAGCCAAGGTCTAGCGCGTAACAATGAGCAGTTCTTC.

This clonotype has a handful of counts. This chain uses TRBV15 with TRBJ2-1, with 7 positions matching TRBD2. V shed 1 base, J shed 6 bases, and the junction held 9 bases outside the gene matches. Germline loops: CDR1 LNHNV, CDR2 YYDKDF (reference sequence). This CDR3 contains 16 residues. CDR3 bases: TGTGCCACCAGCAGAGGCGGAAGCGGGACCAGCAATGAGCAGTTCTTC. Its translation: CATSRGGSGTSNEQFF.

This clonotype turned up a few times. The chain links TRBV10-3 to TRBJ2-1; 8 positions agree with TRBD1. The CDR3 extends over 11 amino acids. Germline lookup yields CDR1 ENHRY and CDR2 SYGVKD. J lost 7 bases, V lost 8 bases, and 1 base had no gene match. The CDR3 DNA sequence: TGTGCCATCCGACAGGGGAATGAGCAGTTCTTC. It encodes CAIRQGNEQFF.

V is TRBV5-1 and J is TRBJ2-5; TRBD2 matches at 11 bases. The V gene's germline CDR1 is SGHRS and CDR2 YFSETQ. The CDR3 sequence is 17 residues long. The junction had 9 bases not matched to a gene; V was cut back by 3 bases and J by 2 bases. The CDR3 sequence is CASSYGTSGSPQETQYF. CDR3 in DNA: TGCGCCAGCAGCTATGGCACTAGCGGGAGCCCACAAGAGACCCAGTACTTC.

There are a few counts of this clonotype. This chain uses TRBV4-2 with TRBJ2-7, with 8 bases aligning to TRBD2. This CDR3 has 15 residues. The J segment lost 4 bases and the V segment lost 4 bases, leaving 9 bases of the junction unmatched. Germline V gene data show CDR1 as LGHNA and CDR2 as YNFKEQ. The CDR3 DNA follows: TGTGCCAGCAGCCCTACAGCGGGAGAAATATACGAGCAGTACTTC. This codes for CASSPTAGEIYEQYF.

In this sample, this clonotype turned up many times. This chain uses TRBV5-5 with TRBJ2-1; 14 nucleotides align to TRBD2. The CDR3 length is 15 residues. Germline V CDR1 and CDR2: SGHKS, YYEKEE (reference sequence). Trimming cost V 4 bases and J 5 bases; bases outside gene matches: 2. DNA for the CDR3: TGTGCCAGCAGCCGGGGACTAGCGGGAGACAATGAGCAGTTCTTC. Translating gives CASSRGLAGDNEQFF.

This clonotype came up a few times. V gene TRBV5-1 combines with J gene TRBJ1-1; D not certain. The CDR3 is 14 residues long. The germline V gene has CDR1 SGHRS and CDR2 YFSETQ. V lost 2 bases to trimming and J lost 0 bases, with 8 bases between them. In nucleotides, the CDR3 is TGCGCCAGCAGCTTCCTACGGGTGAACACTGAAGCTTTCTTT. It encodes CASSFLRVNTEAFF.

The chain couples TRBV9 to TRBJ2-2, with D possibly matching TRBD2 (5 bases). The V and J ends lost 7 bases and 5 bases respectively, with 18 bases between them. Germline CDR1 and CDR2: SGDLS and YYNGEE. The CDR3 has 15 residues. CDR3: CASGEGGRGTGELFF. CDR3 nucleotide sequence: TGTGCCAGCGGCGAGGGTGGGAGAGGTACCGGGGAGCTGTTTTTT.

This clonotype was seen repeatedly, ten times or more. The chain recombines TRBV10-3 with TRBJ1-6; possibly TRBD1 for D (5 bases). V lost 0 bases and J 5 bases, leaving 5 bases between the germline ends. Germline lookup yields CDR1 ENHRY and CDR2 SYGVKD. This CDR3 comprises 14 residues. CDR3 sequence: CAISESGDNSPLHF. For the CDR3, the DNA is TGTGCCATCAGTGAGTCGGGGGATAATTCACCCCTCCACTTT.

This clonotype was seen a handful of times. V is TRBV20-1 and J is TRBJ2-7; 12 nucleotides line up with TRBD2. Trimming took 6 bases from V and 3 from J; bases not matched to a gene: 9. Germline lookup yields CDR1 DFQATT and CDR2 SNEGSKA (reference sequence). The CDR3 contains 15 residues. The CDR3 nucleotides are TGCAGTGCCAAACGGACTAGCGGGGCATACTACGAGCAGTACTTC. Its translation is CSAKRTSGAYYEQYF.

The chain carries TRBV29-1 and TRBJ2-7; D is perhaps TRBD1 (6 bases). Germline V CDR1 and CDR2: SQVTM, ANQGSEA. This CDR3 comprises 14 residues. V was cut by 7 bases and J by 4 bases, with 20 bases left in between. CDR3 sequence (DNA): TGCAGCGCCCGAGGGGGAGCTGGTTCTTACGAGCAGTACTTC. Its protein product is CSARGGAGSYEQYF.

This clonotype was seen at least ten times. V usage is TRBV5-1 and J usage is TRBJ2-1; TRBD2 aligns across 8 bases. V dropped 3 bases and J dropped 0; count of bases not matched to a gene: 11. Germline-derived CDR1 and CDR2 are SGHRS and YFSETQ. The CDR3 loop spans 18 amino acids. CDR3: CASSSGGAGKSSYNEQFF. Written as DNA, the CDR3 is TGCGCCAGCAGCTCCGGGGGGGCGGGCAAGAGCTCCTACAATGAGCAGTTCTTC. Based on the CDR3 plus reference TRBV5-1 and TRBJ2-1, the full variable domain is KAGVTQTPRYLIKTRGQQVTLSCSPISGHRSVSWYQQTPGQGLQFLFEYFSETQRNKGNFPGRFSGRQFSNSRSEMNVSTLELGDSALYLCASSSGGAGKSSYNEQFFGPGTRLTVL.

The chain employs TRBV7-2 and TRBJ2-2, with 12 positions matching TRBD2. CDR3 size: 16 residues. In germline, CDR1 is SGHTA, CDR2 FQGNSA. With V trimmed by 6 bases and J by 7 bases, 9 bases remained unmatched. CDR3 residues: CASRPTSGRSSGELFF. The CDR3 coding sequence is TGTGCCAGCAGACCGACTAGCGGGAGATCCAGCGGGGAGCTGTTTTTT.